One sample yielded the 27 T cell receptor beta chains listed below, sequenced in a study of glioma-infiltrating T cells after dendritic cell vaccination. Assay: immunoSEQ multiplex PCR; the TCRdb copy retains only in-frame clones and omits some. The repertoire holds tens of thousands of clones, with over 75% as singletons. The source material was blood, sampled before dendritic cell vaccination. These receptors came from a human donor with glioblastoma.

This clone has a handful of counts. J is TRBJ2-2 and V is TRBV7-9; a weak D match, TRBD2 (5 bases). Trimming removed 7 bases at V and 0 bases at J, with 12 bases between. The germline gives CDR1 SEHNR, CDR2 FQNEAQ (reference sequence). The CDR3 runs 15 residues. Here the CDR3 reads CASTPRVANTGELFF. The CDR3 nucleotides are TGTGCCAGCACTCCGCGGGTCGCGAACACCGGGGAGCTGTTTTTT. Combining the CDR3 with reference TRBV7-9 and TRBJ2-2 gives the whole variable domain DTGVSQNPRHKITKRGQNVTFRCDPISEHNRLYWYRQTLGQGPEFLTYFQNEAQLEKSRLLSDRFSAERPKGSFSTLEIQRTEQGDSAMYLCASTPRVANTGELFFGEGSRLTVL.

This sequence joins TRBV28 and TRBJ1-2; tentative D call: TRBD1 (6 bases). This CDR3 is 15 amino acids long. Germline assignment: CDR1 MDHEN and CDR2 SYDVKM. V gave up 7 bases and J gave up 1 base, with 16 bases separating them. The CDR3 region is CASIPGTRLNYGYTF. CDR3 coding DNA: TGTGCCAGCATTCCCGGGACACGACTTAACTATGGCTACACCTTC.

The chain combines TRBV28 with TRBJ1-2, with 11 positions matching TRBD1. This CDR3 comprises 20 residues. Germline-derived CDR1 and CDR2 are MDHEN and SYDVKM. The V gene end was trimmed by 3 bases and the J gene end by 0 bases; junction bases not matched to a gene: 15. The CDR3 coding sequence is TGTGCCAGCAGTTTCGCCGGGGGCCGGGGGACAGGGGGACCTAACTATGGCTACACCTTC. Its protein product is CASSFAGGRGTGGPNYGYTF.

The CDR3 protein is CASSVDLASTDTQYF. In DNA, the CDR3 is TGTGCCAGCAGCGTAGACCTAGCGAGCACAGATACGCAGTATTTT. This chain joins TRBV9 and TRBJ2-3; possibly TRBD2 for D (6 bases). There are 15 residues in the CDR3. Germline-derived CDR1 and CDR2 are SGDLS and YYNGEE. V was pared by 0 bases and J by 0 bases, with 8 bases between.

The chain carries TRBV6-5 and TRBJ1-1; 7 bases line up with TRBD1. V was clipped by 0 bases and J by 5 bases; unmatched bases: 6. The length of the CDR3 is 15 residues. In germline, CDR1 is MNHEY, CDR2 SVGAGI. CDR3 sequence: CASSYSRQGRTEAFF. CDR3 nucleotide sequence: TGTGCCAGCAGTTACTCGAGACAGGGTAGGACTGAAGCTTTCTTT.

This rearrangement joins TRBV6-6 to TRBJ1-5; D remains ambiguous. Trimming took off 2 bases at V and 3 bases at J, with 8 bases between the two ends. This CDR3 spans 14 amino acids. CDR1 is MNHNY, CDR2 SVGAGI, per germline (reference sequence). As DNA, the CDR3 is TGTGCCAGCAGTTACGGGCAGAACAATCAGCCCCAGCATTTT. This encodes CASSYGQNNQPQHF.

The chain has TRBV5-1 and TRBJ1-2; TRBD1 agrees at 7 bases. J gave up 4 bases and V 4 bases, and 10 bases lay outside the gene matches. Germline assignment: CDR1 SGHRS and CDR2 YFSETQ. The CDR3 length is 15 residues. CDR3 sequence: CASSQGPDRPYGYTF. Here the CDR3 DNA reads TGCGCCAGCAGCCAAGGACCGGACAGGCCCTATGGCTACACCTTC.

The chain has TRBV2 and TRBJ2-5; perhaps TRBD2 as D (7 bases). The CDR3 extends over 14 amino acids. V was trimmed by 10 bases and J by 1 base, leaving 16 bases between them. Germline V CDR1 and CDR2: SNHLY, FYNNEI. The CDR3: CATGWGGSQETQYF. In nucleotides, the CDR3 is TGTGCCACGGGGTGGGGGGGCAGCCAAGAGACCCAGTACTTC. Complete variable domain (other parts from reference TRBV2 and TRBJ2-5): EPEVTQTPSHQVTQMGQEVILRCVPISNHLYFYWYRQILGQKVEFLVSFYNNEISEKSEIFDDQFSVERPDGSNFTLKIRSTKLEDSAMYFCATGWGGSQETQYFGPGTRLLVL.

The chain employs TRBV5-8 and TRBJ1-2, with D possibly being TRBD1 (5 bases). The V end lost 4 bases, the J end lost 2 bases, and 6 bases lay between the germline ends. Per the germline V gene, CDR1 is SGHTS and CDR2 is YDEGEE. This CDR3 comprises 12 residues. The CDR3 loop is CASSGGNYGYTF. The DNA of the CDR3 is TGTGCCAGCAGCGGGGGGAACTATGGCTACACCTTC.

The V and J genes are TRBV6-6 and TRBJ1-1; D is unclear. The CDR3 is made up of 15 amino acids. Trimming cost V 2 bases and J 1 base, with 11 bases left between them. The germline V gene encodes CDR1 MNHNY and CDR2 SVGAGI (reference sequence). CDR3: CASSYGESRNTEAFF. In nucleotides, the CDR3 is TGTGCCAGCAGTTACGGGGAGTCGAGGAACACTGAAGCTTTCTTT.

The CDR3 is CASEVDNSNQPQHF. In nucleotides, the CDR3 is TGTGCCAGCGAAGTGGACAATAGCAATCAGCCCCAGCATTTT. The rearrangement joins TRBV2 to TRBJ1-5; TRBD1 might be the D (5 bases). CDR3 length equals 14 residues. CDR1 SNHLY and CDR2 FYNNEI come from the germline V gene. Trimming stripped 8 bases from V and 0 bases from J, with 11 bases between.

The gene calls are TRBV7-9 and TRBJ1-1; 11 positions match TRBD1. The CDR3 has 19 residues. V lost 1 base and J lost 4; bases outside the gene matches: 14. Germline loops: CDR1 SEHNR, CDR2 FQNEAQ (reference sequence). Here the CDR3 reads CASSLGGYERTGGRTEAFF. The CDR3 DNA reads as TGTGCCAGCAGCTTAGGGGGATACGAAAGGACAGGGGGCCGCACTGAAGCTTTCTTT.

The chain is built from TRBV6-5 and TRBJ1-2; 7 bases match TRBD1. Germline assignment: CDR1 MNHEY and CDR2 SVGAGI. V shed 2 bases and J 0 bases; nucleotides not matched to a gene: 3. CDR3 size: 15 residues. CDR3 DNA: TGTGCCAGCAGTTACATGGGACAGCCTAACTATGGCTACACCTTC. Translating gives CASSYMGQPNYGYTF.

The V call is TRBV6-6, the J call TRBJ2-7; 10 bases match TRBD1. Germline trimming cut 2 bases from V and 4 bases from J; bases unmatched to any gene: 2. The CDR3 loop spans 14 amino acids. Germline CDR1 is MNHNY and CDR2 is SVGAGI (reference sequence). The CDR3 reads CASSYPGQGYEQYF. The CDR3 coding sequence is TGTGCCAGCAGTTACCCGGGACAGGGGTACGAGCAGTACTTC.

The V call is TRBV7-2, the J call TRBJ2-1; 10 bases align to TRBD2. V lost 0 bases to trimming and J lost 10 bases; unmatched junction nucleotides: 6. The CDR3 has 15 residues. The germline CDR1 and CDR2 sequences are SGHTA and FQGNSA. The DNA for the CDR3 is TGTGCCAGCAGCTTAGCCCTAGCGGGAGCGGGGGAGCAGTTCTTC. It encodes CASSLALAGAGEQFF.

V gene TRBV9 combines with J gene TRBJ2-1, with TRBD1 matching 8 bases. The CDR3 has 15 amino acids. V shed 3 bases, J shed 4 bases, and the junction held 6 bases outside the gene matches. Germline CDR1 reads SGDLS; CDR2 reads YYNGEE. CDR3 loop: CASSERQGRYNEQFF. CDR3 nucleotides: TGTGCCAGCAGCGAAAGACAGGGGAGGTACAATGAGCAGTTCTTC. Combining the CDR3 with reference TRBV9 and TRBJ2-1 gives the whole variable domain DSGVTQTPKHLITATGQRVTLRCSPRSGDLSVYWYQQSLDQGLQFLIQYYNGEERAKGNILERFSAQQFPDLHSELNLSSLELGDSALYFCASSERQGRYNEQFFGPGTRLTVL.

Here the CDR3 DNA reads TGTGCCAGCAGCCCCAGCGGGGGTGCCTACAATGAGCAGTTCTTC. As protein: CASSPSGGAYNEQFF. The chain uses TRBV7-9 and TRBJ2-1, with 8 bases aligning to TRBD2. The junction had 5 bases not matched to a gene; V was cut back by 5 bases and J by 2 bases. CDR3 length equals 15 residues. Germline lookup yields CDR1 SEHNR and CDR2 FQNEAQ (reference sequence). Based on the CDR3 plus reference TRBV7-9 and TRBJ2-1, the full variable domain is DTGVSQNPRHKITKRGQNVTFRCDPISEHNRLYWYRQTLGQGPEFLTYFQNEAQLEKSRLLSDRFSAERPKGSFSTLEIQRTEQGDSAMYLCASSPSGGAYNEQFFGPGTRLTVL.

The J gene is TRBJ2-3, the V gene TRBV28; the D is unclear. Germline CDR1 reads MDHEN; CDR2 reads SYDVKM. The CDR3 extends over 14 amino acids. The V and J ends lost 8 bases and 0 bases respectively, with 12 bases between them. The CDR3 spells CASGTRGSTDTQYF. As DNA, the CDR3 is TGTGCCAGCGGTACACGCGGTAGCACAGATACGCAGTATTTT.

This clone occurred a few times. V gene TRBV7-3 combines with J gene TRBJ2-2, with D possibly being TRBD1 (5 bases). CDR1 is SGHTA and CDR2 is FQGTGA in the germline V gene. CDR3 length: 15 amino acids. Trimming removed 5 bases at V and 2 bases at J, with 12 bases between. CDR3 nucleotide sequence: TGTGCCAGCAGCCCGAACGACAGAAACACCGGGGAGCTGTTTTTT. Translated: CASSPNDRNTGELFF.

This chain's CDR3 is CASSEQGLRTEAFF. The CDR3 DNA follows: TGTGCCAGCAGTGAACAGGGGTTGCGTACTGAAGCTTTCTTT. The chain uses TRBV6-5 and TRBJ1-1, with TRBD1 matching over 7 bases. Germline assignment: CDR1 MNHEY and CDR2 SVGAGI. This CDR3 has 14 amino acids. J was trimmed by 5 bases and V by 5 bases; bases with no gene match: 8.

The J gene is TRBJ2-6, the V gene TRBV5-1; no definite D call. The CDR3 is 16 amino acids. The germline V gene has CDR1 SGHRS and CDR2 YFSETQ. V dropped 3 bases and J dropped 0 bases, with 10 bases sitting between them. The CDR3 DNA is TGCGCCAGCAGCTACAGTTTTAGCTCTGGGGCCAACGTCCTGACTTTC. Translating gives CASSYSFSSGANVLTF.

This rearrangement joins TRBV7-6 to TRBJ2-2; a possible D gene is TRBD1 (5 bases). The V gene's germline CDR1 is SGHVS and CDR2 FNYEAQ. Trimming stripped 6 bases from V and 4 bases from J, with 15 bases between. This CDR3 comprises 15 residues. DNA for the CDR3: TGTGCCAGCAGTCAAGGGGCAGCAATCACCGGGGAGCTGTTTTTT. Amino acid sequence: CASSQGAAITGELFF.

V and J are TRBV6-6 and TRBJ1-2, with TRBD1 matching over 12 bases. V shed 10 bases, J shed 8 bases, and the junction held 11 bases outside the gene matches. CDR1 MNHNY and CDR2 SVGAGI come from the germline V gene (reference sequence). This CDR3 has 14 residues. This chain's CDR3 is CAINPGQGARGYTF. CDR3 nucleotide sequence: TGTGCCATCAACCCGGGACAGGGGGCAAGGGGCTACACCTTC.

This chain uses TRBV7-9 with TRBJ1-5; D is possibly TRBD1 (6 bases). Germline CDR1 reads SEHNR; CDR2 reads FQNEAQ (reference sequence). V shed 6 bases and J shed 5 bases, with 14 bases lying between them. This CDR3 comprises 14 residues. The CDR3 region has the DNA TGTGCCAGCAGTCAAACGACAGGAGATCAGCCCCAGCATTTT. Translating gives CASSQTTGDQPQHF.

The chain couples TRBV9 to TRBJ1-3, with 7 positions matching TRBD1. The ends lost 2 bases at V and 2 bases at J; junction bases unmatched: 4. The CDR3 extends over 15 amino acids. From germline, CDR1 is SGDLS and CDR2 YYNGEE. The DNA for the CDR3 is TGTGCCAGCAGCGTGGGACAGCATACTGGAAACACCATATATTTT. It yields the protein CASSVGQHTGNTIYF. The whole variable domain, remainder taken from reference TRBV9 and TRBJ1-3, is DSGVTQTPKHLITATGQRVTLRCSPRSGDLSVYWYQQSLDQGLQFLIQYYNGEERAKGNILERFSAQQFPDLHSELNLSSLELGDSALYFCASSVGQHTGNTIYFGEGSWLTVV.

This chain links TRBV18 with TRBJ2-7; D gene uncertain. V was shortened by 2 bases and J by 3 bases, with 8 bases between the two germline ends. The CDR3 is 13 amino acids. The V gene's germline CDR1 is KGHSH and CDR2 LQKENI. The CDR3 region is CASSPNANYEQYV. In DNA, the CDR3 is TGTGCCAGCTCACCAAACGCAAACTACGAGCAGTACGTC.

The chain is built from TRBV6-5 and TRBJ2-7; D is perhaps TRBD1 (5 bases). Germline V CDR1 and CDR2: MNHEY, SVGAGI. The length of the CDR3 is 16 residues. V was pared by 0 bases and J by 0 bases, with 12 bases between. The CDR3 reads CASSYSKIQASYEQYV. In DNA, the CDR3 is TGTGCCAGCAGTTACTCTAAGATACAGGCCTCCTACGAGCAGTACGTC.